This TCR beta chain comes out of a study of blood T cell repertoires in COVID-19. Study-wide context: Acute and convalescent COVID-19 samples came from the United States, Italy and Spain. In each case, the material was cDNA or gDNA derived from T cells, B-cell-depleted T cells, or PBMCs.

Per the authors' pipeline: Reference gene primer amplification gave nucleated cell count estimates. TCRdb's copy holds only in-frame clones and misses some; the assay was immunoSEQ multiplex PCR. V, J and clone size are those of that table, while D and trimming were read from the DNA. This table has 250,000 to 300,000 clones, 75% to 90% appearing once. Germline assignment: CDR1 SGHDT and CDR2 YYEEEE. V lost 2 bases, J lost 3 bases, and 13 bases stayed unmatched. The CDR3 spans 17 residues. The rearrangement uses TRBV5-6 and TRBJ1-1; 7 nucleotides align to TRBD1. The sequenced material came from peripheral blood. The source of this sequence is a young man with active or convalescent COVID-19. DNA of the CDR3: TGTGCCAGCAGCTTAGGGATGAAACAGGGGCGTCACACTGAAGCTTTCTTT. As protein: CASSLGMKQGRHTEAFF.